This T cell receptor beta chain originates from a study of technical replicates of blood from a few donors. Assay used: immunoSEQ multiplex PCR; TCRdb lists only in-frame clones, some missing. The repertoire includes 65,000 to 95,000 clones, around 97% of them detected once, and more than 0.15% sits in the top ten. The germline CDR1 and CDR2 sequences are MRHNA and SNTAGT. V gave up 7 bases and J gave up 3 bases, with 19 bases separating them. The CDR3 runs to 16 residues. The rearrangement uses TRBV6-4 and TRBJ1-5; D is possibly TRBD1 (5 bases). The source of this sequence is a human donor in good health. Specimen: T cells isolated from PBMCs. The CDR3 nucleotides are TGTGCCAGCACGTGGTGGTGCAGGGTTGACAATCAGCCCCAGCATTTT. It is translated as CASTWWCRVDNQPQHF.